This T cell receptor (beta chain) appears in the sequencing data of a study of memory CD4+ T cells and cytomegalovirus serostatus. Overall study: This sample comes from healthy Belgian adults, 9 CMV seropositive, approximately 22 seronegative.

The sort gate was single viable CD3+CD4+CD8-CD45RO+ cells for memory CD4+ T cells. Authors' processing steps: Out-of-frame sequences were removed, leaving 2,204,828 distinct TCRbeta sequences. The assay was immunoSEQ multiplex PCR, and TCRdb's table has in-frame clones only and misses some. From that table come the V and J calls and clone size; the DNA was used to work out D and trimming. The profile shows some 64,000 clones, 75% to 90% of them singletons. The CDR3 loop spans 13 amino acids. Germline V gene lookup returns CDR1 KGHSH and CDR2 LQKENI. V shed 2 bases, J shed 6 bases, and the junction held 4 bases outside the gene matches.

Sequenced sample: memory CD4+ T cells from blood. This receptor was obtained from an adult in good health and CMV-seronegative. The chain employs TRBV18 and TRBJ2-7, with TRBD2 matching 7 bases. For the CDR3, the DNA is TGTGCCAGCTCACCAAGGGAGGGCCGCGAGCAGTACTTC. Amino acids: CASSPREGREQYF.